The 8 T cell receptor beta chains below were found in one sample sequenced in a study of T cell responses to AZD1222 COVID-19 vaccine. Some clones are missing from TCRdb's copy, which holds only in-frame ones; the method was immunoSEQ multiplex PCR. The sample lists some 120,000 clones; roughly 93% were seen once. This specimen was peripheral blood, taken on day 0 of AZD1222 vaccination. The source is an adult in good health.

This rearrangement joins TRBV7-2 to TRBJ1-6; weak D call: TRBD1 (5 bases). CDR3 length equals 15 residues. Trimming stripped 4 bases from V and 14 bases from J, with 21 bases between. Germline lookup yields CDR1 SGHTA and CDR2 FQGNSA. The CDR3 nucleotides are TGTGCCAGCAGCTCGCAAACCGGTCGCCGAGGGGCCCTCCACTTT. Translation gives CASSSQTGRRGALHF.

This chain connects TRBV7-3 to TRBJ2-7; TRBD1 matches at 9 bases. Losses at the gene ends were 5 bases for V and 4 bases for J; bases not matched to a gene: 3. The CDR3 totals 13 residues. The germline V gene has CDR1 SGHTA and CDR2 FQGTGA. This chain's CDR3 is CASSRGQGYEQYF. The CDR3 DNA is TGTGCCAGCAGCAGGGGACAGGGTTACGAGCAGTACTTC.

This clone was recorded once. Here the CDR3 DNA reads TGTGCCAGCAGCCAAGATTTTAAAAGACAGGAAAGCTCCTACGAGCAGTACTTC. Protein sequence: CASSQDFKRQESSYEQYF. This sequence joins TRBV4-2 and TRBJ2-7; TRBD1 is a possible D gene (6 bases). Germline-derived CDR1 and CDR2 are LGHNA and YNFKEQ. V was clipped by 0 bases and J by 0 bases, with 18 bases between them. The CDR3 is 18 amino acids.

The chain joins TRBV4-2 to TRBJ1-4, with TRBD1 matching 7 bases. The trim removed 1 base at V and 17 bases at J, leaving 10 bases unmatched. The CDR3 has 13 residues. Germline V gene sequence: CDR1 LGHNA, CDR2 YNFKEQ. CDR3 nucleotide sequence: TGTGCCAGCAGCCAAGTGGAGGGGGCCTCACCTTTTTTT. Translating it yields CASSQVEGASPFF.

This clone was picked up a small number of times. The chain uses TRBV10-3 and TRBJ1-4; D remains ambiguous. The V end lost 5 bases, the J end lost 4 bases, and 14 bases lay between the germline ends. Germline CDR1 is ENHRY and CDR2 is SYGVKD. The CDR3 is made up of 15 amino acids. This CDR3 reads CAISSTKRNNEKLFF. CDR3 nucleotide sequence: TGTGCCATCAGTTCGACAAAACGAAATAATGAAAAACTGTTTTTT.

The chain combines TRBV7-8 with TRBJ2-5; 9 bases match TRBD1. There are 16 residues in the CDR3. The germline CDR1 and CDR2 sequences are SGHVS and FQNEAQ. With V trimmed by 5 bases and J by 4 bases, 11 bases remained unmatched. CDR3 residues: CASSTGTGRGSETQYF. CDR3 bases: TGTGCCAGCAGCACTGGGACAGGGAGGGGGTCAGAGACCCAGTACTTC.

This sequence joins TRBV5-1 and TRBJ1-2; 12 nucleotides agree with TRBD1. The germline V gene encodes CDR1 SGHRS and CDR2 YFSETQ. The CDR3 has 18 residues. J was trimmed by 5 bases and V by 4 bases; bases with no gene match: 15. The CDR3 is CASSGAGQGALRFYGYTF. The CDR3 nucleotides read TGCGCCAGCAGCGGAGCGGGACAGGGGGCCCTCCGCTTTTATGGCTACACCTTC.

The genes are TRBV10-3 and TRBJ1-2; 8 bases align to TRBD1. The J segment lost 0 bases and the V segment lost 0 bases, leaving 6 bases of the junction unmatched. This CDR3 has 17 amino acids. CDR1 is ENHRY, CDR2 SYGVKD, per germline. The CDR3 spells CAISESGQADSNYGYTF. The CDR3 DNA reads as TGTGCCATCAGTGAGTCGGGACAGGCAGACTCTAACTATGGCTACACCTTC.